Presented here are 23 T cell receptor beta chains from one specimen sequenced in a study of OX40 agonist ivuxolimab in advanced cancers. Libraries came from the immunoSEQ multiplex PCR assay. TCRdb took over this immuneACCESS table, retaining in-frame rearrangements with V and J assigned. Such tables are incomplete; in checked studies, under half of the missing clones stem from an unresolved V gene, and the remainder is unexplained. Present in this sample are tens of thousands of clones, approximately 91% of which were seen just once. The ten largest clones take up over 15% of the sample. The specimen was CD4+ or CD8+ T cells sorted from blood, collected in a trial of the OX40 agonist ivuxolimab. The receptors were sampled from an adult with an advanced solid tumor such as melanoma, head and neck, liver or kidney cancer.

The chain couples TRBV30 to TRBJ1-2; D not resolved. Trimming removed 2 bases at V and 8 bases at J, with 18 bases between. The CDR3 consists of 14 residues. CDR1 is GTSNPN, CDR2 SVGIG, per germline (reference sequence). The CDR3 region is CAWSPTGSMGGYTF. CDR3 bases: TGTGCCTGGAGTCCCACGGGCAGCATGGGAGGCTACACCTTC.

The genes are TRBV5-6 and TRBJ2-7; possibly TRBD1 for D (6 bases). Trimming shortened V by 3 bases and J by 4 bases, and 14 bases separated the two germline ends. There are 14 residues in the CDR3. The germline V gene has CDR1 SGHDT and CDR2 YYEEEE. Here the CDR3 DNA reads TGTGCCAGCAGCTCCGACCCGGGACATTACGAGCAGTACTTC. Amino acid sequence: CASSSDPGHYEQYF.

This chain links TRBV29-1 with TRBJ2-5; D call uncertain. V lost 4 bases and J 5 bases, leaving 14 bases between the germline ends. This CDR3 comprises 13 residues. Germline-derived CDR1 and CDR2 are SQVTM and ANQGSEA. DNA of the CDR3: TGCAGCGTTGTGATGATAATGGTGGAGACCCAGTACTTC. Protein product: CSVVMIMVETQYF.

The CDR3 DNA sequence: TGCGCCAGCAGTGATACTGTGGCGACTAGCTCCTACGAGCAGTACTTC. This encodes CASSDTVATSSYEQYF. V and J are TRBV10-2 and TRBJ2-7; possible D gene TRBD2, 6 bases. V shed 3 bases and J shed 0 bases, with 15 bases lying between them. The length of the CDR3 is 16 residues. Looked up from germline, CDR1 is WSHSY and CDR2 is SAAADI.

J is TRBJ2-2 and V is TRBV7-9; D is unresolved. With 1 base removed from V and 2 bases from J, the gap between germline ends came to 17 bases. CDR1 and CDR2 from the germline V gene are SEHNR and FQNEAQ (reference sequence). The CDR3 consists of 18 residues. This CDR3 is CASSLVSSLTLNTGELFF. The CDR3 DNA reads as TGTGCCAGCAGCTTAGTGTCGTCCCTCACCCTAAACACCGGGGAGCTGTTTTTT. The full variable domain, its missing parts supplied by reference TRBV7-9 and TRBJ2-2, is DTGVSQNPRHKITKRGQNVTFRCDPISEHNRLYWYRQTLGQGPEFLTYFQNEAQLEKSRLLSDRFSAERPKGSFSTLEIQRTEQGDSAMYLCASSLVSSLTLNTGELFFGEGSRLTVL.

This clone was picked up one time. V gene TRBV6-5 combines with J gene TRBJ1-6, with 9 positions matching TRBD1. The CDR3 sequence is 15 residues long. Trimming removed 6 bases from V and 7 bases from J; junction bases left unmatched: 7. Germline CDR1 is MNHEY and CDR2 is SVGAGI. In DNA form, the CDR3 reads TGTGCCAGCAGCCCAACAGGGGGCGGGAATTCACCCCTCCACTTT. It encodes CASSPTGGGNSPLHF.

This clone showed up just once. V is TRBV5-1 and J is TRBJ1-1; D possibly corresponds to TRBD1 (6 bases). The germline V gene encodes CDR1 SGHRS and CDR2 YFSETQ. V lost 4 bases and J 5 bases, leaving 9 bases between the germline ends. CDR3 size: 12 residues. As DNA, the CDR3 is TGCGCCAGCAGCACGCAGGGGACTGAAGCTTTCTTT. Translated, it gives CASSTQGTEAFF.

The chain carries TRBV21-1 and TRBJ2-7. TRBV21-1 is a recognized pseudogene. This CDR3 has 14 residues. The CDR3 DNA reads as TGTGCCAGCAGTCCCGAGGGACCCTCTCGGGAGCAGTACTTC. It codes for CASSPEGPSREQYF.

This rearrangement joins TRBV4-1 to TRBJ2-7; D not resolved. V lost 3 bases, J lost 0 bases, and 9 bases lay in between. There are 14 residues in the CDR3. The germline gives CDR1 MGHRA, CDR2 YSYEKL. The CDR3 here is CASSHLESSYEQYF. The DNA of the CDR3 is TGCGCCAGCAGCCATCTCGAAAGCTCCTACGAGCAGTACTTC.

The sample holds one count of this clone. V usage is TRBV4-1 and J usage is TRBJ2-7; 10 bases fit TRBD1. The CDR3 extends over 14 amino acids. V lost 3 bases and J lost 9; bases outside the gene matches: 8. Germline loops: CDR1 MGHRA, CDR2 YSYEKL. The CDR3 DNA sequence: TGCGCCAGCAGCCATCCCGGGACAGGGGAGGGGCAGTACTTC. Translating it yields CASSHPGTGEGQYF.

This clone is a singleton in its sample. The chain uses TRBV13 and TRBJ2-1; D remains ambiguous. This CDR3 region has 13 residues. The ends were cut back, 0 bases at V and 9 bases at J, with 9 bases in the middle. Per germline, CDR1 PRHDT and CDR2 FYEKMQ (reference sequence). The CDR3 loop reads CASSLGPPGEQFF. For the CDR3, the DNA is TGTGCCAGCAGCTTAGGCCCCCCCGGTGAGCAGTTCTTC.

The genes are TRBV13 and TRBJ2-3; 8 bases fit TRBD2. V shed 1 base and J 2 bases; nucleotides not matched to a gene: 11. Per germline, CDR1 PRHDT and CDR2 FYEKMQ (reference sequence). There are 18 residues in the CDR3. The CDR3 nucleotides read TGTGCCAGCAGCTTAGTACCCACTGGAGCGGGGGTCACAGATACGCAGTATTTT. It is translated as CASSLVPTGAGVTDTQYF.

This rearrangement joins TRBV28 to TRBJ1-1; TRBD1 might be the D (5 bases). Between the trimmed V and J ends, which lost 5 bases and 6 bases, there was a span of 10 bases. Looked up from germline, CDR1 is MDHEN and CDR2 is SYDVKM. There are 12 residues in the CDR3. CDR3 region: CASSPGTPEAFF. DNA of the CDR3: TGTGCCAGCAGTCCCGGGACGCCTGAAGCTTTCTTT.

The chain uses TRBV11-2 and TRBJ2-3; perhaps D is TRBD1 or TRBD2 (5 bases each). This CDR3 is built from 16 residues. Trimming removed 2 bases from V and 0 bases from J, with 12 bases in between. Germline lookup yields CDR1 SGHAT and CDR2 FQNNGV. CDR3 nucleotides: TGTGCCAGCAGCTTATTTGGGACCACTAGCACAGATACGCAGTATTTT. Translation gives CASSLFGTTSTDTQYF.

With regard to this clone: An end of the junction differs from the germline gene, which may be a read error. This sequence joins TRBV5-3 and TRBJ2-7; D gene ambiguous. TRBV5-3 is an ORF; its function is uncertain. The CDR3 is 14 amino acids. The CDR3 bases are TGTGCCAGCAGCTTGGAAAAGGACGAATACGAGCAGTACTTC. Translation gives CASSLEKDEYEQYF.

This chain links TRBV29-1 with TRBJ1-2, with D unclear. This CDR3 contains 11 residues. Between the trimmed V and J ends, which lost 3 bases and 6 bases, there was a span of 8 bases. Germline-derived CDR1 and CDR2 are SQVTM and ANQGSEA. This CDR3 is CSVDHEDGYTF. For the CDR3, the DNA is TGCAGCGTTGACCACGAGGATGGCTACACCTTC.

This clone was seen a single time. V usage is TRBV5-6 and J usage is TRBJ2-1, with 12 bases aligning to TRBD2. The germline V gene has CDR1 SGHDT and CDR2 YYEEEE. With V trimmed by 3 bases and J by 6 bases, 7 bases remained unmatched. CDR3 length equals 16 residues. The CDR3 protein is CASSSRWTSGVNEQFF. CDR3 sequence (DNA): TGTGCCAGCAGCTCAAGGTGGACTAGCGGGGTCAATGAGCAGTTCTTC.

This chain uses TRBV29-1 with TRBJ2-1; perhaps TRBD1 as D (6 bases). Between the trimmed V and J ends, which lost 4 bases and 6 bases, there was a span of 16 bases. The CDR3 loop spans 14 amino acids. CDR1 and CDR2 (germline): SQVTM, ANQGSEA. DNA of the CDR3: TGCAGCGTTGGGGTGGGGACAAACCTCAATGAGCAGTTCTTC. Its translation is CSVGVGTNLNEQFF.

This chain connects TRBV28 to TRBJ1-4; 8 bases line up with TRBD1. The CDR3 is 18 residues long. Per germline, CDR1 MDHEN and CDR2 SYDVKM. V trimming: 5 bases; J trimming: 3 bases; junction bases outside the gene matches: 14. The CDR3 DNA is TGTGCCAGCAGTCACTACTATTCAGGGGGCCATTCTAATGAAAAACTGTTTTTT. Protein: CASSHYYSGGHSNEKLFF.

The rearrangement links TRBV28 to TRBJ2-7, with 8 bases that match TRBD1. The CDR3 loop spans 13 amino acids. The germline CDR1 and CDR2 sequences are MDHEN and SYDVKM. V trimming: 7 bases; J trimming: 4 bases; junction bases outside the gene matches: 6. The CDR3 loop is CASTRTGPYEQYF. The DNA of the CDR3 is TGTGCCAGCACAAGGACAGGGCCTTACGAGCAGTACTTC.

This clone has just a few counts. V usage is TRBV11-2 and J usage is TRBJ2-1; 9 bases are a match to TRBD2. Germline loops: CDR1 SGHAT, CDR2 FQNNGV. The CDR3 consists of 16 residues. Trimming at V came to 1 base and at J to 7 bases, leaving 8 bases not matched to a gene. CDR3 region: CASSLVTGTSSNEQFF. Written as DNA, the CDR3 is TGTGCCAGCAGCTTAGTCACAGGGACTAGCTCAAATGAGCAGTTCTTC.

Here the CDR3 DNA reads TGTGCCAGCAGCGTAGGGAGCGGGGGGCCCACACAGAATGAGCAGTTCTTC. Its protein product is CASSVGSGGPTQNEQFF. This chain connects TRBV9 to TRBJ2-1; TRBD2 matches at 9 bases. Germline loops: CDR1 SGDLS, CDR2 YYNGEE. V lost 0 bases and J lost 7; bases outside the gene matches: 11. This CDR3 has 17 residues.

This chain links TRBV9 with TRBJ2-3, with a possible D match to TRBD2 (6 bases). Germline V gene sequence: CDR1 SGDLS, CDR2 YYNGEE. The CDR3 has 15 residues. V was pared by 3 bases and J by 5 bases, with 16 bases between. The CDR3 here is CASSDESLGGDTQYF. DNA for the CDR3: TGTGCCAGCAGCGACGAGTCCCTGGGGGGAGATACGCAGTATTTT. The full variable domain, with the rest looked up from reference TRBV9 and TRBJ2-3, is DSGVTQTPKHLITATGQRVTLRCSPRSGDLSVYWYQQSLDQGLQFLIQYYNGEERAKGNILERFSAQQFPDLHSELNLSSLELGDSALYFCASSDESLGGDTQYFGPGTRLTVL.